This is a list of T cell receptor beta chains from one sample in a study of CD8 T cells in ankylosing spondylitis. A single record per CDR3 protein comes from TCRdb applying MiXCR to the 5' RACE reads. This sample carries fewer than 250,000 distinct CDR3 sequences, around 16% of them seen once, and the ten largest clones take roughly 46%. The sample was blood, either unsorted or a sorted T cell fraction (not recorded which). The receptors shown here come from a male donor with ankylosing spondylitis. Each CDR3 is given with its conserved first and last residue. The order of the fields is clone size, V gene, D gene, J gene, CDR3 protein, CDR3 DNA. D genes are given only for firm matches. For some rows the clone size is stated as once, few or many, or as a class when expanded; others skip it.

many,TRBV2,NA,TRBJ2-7,CASSVALSGGASSYEQYF,TGTGCCAGCAGTGTGGCATTATCGGGGGGCGCTAGCTCCTACGAGCAGTACTTC
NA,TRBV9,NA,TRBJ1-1,CASSPLGRELNTEAFF,TGTGCCAGCAGCCCCCTCGGACGAGAACTAAACACTGAAGCTTTCTTT
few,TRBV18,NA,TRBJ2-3,CASSPSPGVVNTDTQYF,TGTGCCAGCTCACCATCCCCCGGGGTGGTTAACACAGATACGCAGTATTTT
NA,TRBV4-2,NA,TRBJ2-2,CASSQGFSGNTGELFF,TGTGCCAGCAGCCAAGGTTTTAGCGGGAACACCGGGGAGCTGTTTTTT
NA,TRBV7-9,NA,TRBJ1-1,CASIGQAPLNTEAFF,TGTGCCAGCATAGGGCAGGCTCCTTTGAACACTGAAGCTTTCTTT
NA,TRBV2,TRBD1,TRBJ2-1,CASRETGGTYNEQFF,TGTGCCAGCAGGGAGACAGGGGGAACTTACAATGAGCAGTTCTTC
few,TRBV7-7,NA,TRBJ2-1,CASSLGFDNEQFF,TGTGCCAGCAGCTTGGGCTTTGACAATGAGCAGTTCTTC
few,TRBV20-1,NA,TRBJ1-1,CSARSRDRLNTEAFF,TGCAGTGCTAGATCCCGGGACCGACTGAACACTGAAGCTTTCTTT
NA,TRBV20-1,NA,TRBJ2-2,CTSPWFGLAHTGELFF,TGCACGTCCCCGTGGTTCGGTCTAGCCCACACCGGGGAGCTGTTTTTT
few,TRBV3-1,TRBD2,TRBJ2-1,CASSPSRRGVSSYNEQFF,TGTGCCAGCAGCCCCTCTCGGCGGGGGGTGAGCTCCTACAATGAGCAGTTCTTC
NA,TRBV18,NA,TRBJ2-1,CASSPPGGRGMEQFF,TGTGCCAGCTCACCACCGGGGGGCCGGGGCATGGAGCAGTTCTTC
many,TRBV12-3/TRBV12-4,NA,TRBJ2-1,CASSSGVAYNEQFF,TGTGCCAGCAGTTCAGGGGTCGCCTACAATGAGCAGTTCTTC
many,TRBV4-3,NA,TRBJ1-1,CASSQAGGGFTEAFF,TGCGCCAGCAGCCAAGCGGGGGGCGGTTTCACTGAAGCTTTCTTT
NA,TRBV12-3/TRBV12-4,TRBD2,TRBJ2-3,CASSPLIAGYTDTQYF,TGTGCCAGCAGCCCTCTCATAGCGGGGTACACAGATACGCAGTATTTT
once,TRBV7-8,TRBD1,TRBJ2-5,CASSLGGQGWQETQYF,TGTGCCAGCAGCTTAGGGGGACAGGGTTGGCAAGAGACCCAGTACTTC
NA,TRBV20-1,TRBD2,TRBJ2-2,CSARDRGSTGELFF,TGCAGTGCTAGAGATCGCGGGAGCACCGGGGAGCTGTTTTTT
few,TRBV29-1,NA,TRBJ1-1,CSVVDRSPEAFF,TGCAGCGTCGTTGACAGGAGTCCTGAAGCTTTCTTT
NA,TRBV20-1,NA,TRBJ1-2,CSASSLRTDNYGYTF,TGCAGTGCTAGTTCTCTGCGGACGGATAACTATGGCTACACCTTC
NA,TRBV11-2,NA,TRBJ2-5,CASSLGGEAQYF,TGTGCCAGCAGCTTAGGCGGGGAGGCCCAGTACTTC
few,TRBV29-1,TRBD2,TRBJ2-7,CSVVLAGGFLNF,TGCAGCGTTGTACTAGCGGGAGGATTTTTGAACTTC
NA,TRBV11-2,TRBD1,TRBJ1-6,CASFLPGGMGSPLHF,TGTGCCAGCTTCCTACCAGGGGGAATGGGGTCACCCCTCCACTTT
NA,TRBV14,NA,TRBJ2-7,CASSQEMSYEQYF,TGTGCCAGCAGCCAAGAAATGTCCTACGAGCAGTACTTC
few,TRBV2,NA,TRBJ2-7,CASMGGGFYEQYF,TGTGCCAGCATGGGCGGAGGGTTCTACGAGCAGTACTTC
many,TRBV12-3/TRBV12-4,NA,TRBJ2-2,CASSFREGASGELFF,TGTGCCAGCAGTTTCAGGGAGGGGGCGTCCGGGGAGCTGTTTTTT
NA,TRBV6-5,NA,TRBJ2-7,CASSYDGTYEQYF,TGTGCCAGCAGTTACGACGGGACCTACGAGCAGTACTTC
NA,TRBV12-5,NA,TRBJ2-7,CASGPVPYEQYF,TGTGCTAGTGGTCCGGTTCCCTACGAGCAGTACTTC
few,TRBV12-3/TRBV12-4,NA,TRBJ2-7,CASSLGVAGFEQYF,TGTGCCAGCAGTTTGGGGGTGGCGGGGTTCGAGCAGTACTTC
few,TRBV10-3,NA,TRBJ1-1,CAISESGGTEAFF,TGTGCCATCAGTGAGTCGGGGGGCACTGAAGCTTTCTTT
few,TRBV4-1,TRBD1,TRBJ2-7,CASSQGDRRTYEQYF,TGCGCCAGCAGCCAGGGGGACAGGAGGACCTACGAGCAGTACTTC
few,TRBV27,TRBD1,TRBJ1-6,CASSNPGGLNYNSPLHF,TGTGCCAGCAGCAATCCAGGGGGCCTCAACTATAATTCACCCCTCCACTTT
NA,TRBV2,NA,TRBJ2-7,CASSQGDNEQYF,TGTGCCAGCTCGCAGGGAGACAACGAGCAGTACTTC